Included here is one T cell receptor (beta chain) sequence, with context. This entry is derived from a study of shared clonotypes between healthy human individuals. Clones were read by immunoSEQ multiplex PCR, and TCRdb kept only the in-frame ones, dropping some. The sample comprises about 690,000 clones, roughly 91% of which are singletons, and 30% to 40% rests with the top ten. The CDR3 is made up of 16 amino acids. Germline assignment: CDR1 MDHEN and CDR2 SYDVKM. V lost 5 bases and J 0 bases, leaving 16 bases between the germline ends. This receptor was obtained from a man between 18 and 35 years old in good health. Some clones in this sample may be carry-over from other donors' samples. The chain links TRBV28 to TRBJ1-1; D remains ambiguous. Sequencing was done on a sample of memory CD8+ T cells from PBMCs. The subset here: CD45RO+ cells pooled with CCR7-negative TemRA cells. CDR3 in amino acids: CASSVFTQVMNTEAFF. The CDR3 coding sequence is TGTGCCAGCAGTGTCTTTACCCAGGTTATGAACACTGAAGCTTTCTTT.